This T cell receptor beta chain was identified in a study of early T cells in non-severe SARS-CoV-2 infection. Study information: Bulk RNA from unsorted whole blood was sequenced; chains were unpaired.

This clonotype was observed many times. Attachment of unique molecular identifiers was made to individual cDNA molecules. MiXCR, applied by TCRdb to the 5' RACE reads, yields one record per CDR3 protein. The sample records 80,000 or so distinct CDR3 sequences, about an eighth being singletons. CDR3 size: 12 residues. V was shortened by 2 bases and J by 5 bases, with 7 bases between the two germline ends. The chain combines TRBV12-3 or TRBV12-4 with TRBJ2-7; no definite D call. What was sequenced was whole blood. The sequence was obtained from an adult who was a healthcare worker with PCR-confirmed SARS-CoV-2 infection or an uninfected control (not recorded which). CDR3 protein: CASSLTIHEQYF. The CDR3 bases are TGTGCCAGCAGTTTAACTATCCACGAGCAGTACTTC.